This entry features one TCR beta chain sequence. Its antigen is not identified. The sample belongs to a study of cytomegalovirus exposure and HLA in healthy donors. Across the whole study: Both the roughly 120 validation repertoires and the approximately 640 first-cohort repertoires used the same platform, as reported by a later analysis. Whole-study findings and limits: Within the 120 or so validation repertoires, first-cohort TCR clusters tended to co-occur, according to a later analysis. Diagnosis of cytomegalovirus status made by the classifier reportedly showed high specificity and sensitivity. The authors listed around 150 TCR beta chains as cytomegalovirus-associated.

Germline V gene data show CDR1 as MNHEY and CDR2 as SVGAGI. This CDR3 region has 14 residues. V was pared by 6 bases and J by 6 bases, with 15 bases between. Data came from immunoSEQ multiplex PCR; TCRdb stores just in-frame clones and leaves some out. The sample has over 100,000 clones, more than 70% seen once. The rearrangement joins TRBV6-5 to TRBJ2-1, with D maybe TRBD1 (7 bases). Input material: PBMCs. The clonotype originates from a woman between 18 and 29 years old in good health and CMV-seronegative. The CDR3 is CASSFDREVNEQFF. In DNA, the CDR3 is TGTGCCAGCAGCTTCGACAGGGAGGTCAATGAGCAGTTCTTC.